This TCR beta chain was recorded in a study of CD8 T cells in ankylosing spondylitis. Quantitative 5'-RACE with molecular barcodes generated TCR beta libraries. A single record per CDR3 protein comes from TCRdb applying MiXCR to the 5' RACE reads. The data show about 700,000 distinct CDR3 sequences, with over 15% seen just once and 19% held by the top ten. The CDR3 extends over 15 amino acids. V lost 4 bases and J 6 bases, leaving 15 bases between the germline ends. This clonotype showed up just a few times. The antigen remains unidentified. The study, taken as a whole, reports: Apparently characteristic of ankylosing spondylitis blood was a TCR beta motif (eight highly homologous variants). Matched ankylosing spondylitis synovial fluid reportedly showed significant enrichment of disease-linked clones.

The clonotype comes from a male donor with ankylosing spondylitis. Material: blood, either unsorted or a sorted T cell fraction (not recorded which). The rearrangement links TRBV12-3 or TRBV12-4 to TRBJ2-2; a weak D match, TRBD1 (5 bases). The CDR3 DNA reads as TGTGCCAGCAGTTCAACCGACAGTCACCCCGGGGAGCTGTTTTTT. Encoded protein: CASSSTDSHPGELFF.